Listed below are T cell receptor beta chains from one sample, sequenced in a study of blood T cells in healthy people across ages. A single record per CDR3 protein comes from TCRdb applying MiXCR to the 5' RACE reads. The table records over 1,500,000 distinct CDR3 sequences, roughly two fifths of them present only once. The specimen sequenced was blood. These receptor sequences come from a human donor in good health. The CDR3 runs from the conserved cysteine through the conserved F or W. D genes are given only for firm matches. The size of a clone is reported for some rows only, either as once, few or many, or as a class for expanded clones.

CDR3 | DNA | J | V | D | size
CASSLVLRQGGTEAFF | TGTGCCAGCAGCTTGGTTTTAAGGCAGGGGGGGACTGAAGCTTTCTTT | TRBJ1-1 | TRBV5-5 | TRBD1 | NA
CASSQGTSGRETQYF | TGCGCCAGCAGCCAAGGGACTAGCGGGAGAGAGACCCAGTACTTC | TRBJ2-5 | TRBV4-3 | TRBD2 | few
CASSPRGSVKPYEQYF | TGTGCCAGCAGCCCCCGGGGTAGCGTCAAACCCTACGAGCAGTACTTC | TRBJ2-7 | TRBV14 | NA | few
CASSQPSGGPQETQYF | TGCGCCAGCAGCCAACCCAGCGGGGGGCCCCAAGAGACCCAGTACTTC | TRBJ2-5 | TRBV4-1 | TRBD2 | NA
CASSWEAGDQPQHF | TGCGCCAGCAGCTGGGAGGCAGGGGATCAGCCCCAGCATTTT | TRBJ1-5 | TRBV5-1 | NA | NA
CASPPTADTQYF | TGTGCCAGCCCACCTACTGCAGATACGCAGTATTTT | TRBJ2-3 | TRBV18 | NA | NA
CASSRDGPNTGELFF | TGTGCCAGCAGCCGGGACGGACCGAACACCGGGGAGCTGTTTTTT | TRBJ2-2 | TRBV7-3 | NA | NA
CASSPRHNIQETQYF | TGCGCCAGCAGCCCCCGACATAATATACAAGAGACCCAGTACTTC | TRBJ2-5 | TRBV5-1 | NA | few
CASSFFRGRDQPQHF | TGTGCCAGCAGCTTTTTCAGGGGGCGCGATCAGCCCCAGCATTTT | TRBJ1-5 | TRBV7-2 | TRBD1 | few
CASSPPFGGSPLHF | TGCGCCAGCAGTCCACCTTTCGGCGGCTCACCCCTCCACTTT | TRBJ1-6 | TRBV4-3 | NA | NA
CASIPTSGGPDEQFF | TGTGCCAGCATCCCAACTAGCGGGGGGCCGGATGAGCAGTTCTTC | TRBJ2-1 | TRBV7-9 | TRBD2 | NA